This T cell receptor (beta chain) was retrieved from a study of CD8 T cells in Susac syndrome. The CDR3 runs 14 residues. Germline assignment: CDR1 LGHDT and CDR2 YNNKEL (reference sequence). V was clipped by 6 bases and J by 11 bases; unmatched bases: 12. Study-wide findings and caveats: As acknowledged by the study, its TCR sequencing and HLA analysis included a relatively small number of individuals.

As to this clonotype: The antigen is not known.

Blood CD8+ and CD4+ T cells underwent high-throughput TCR beta sequencing. Negative isolation yielded the CD8+ and CD4+ T cells, while FACS enriched the TEMRA cells. An input of roughly 0.5 to 1 ug of RNA was subjected to reverse transcription using random hexamers. The TCR beta CDR3 was amplified by immunoSEQ multiplex PCR across 54 Vbeta, 13 Jbeta. TCRdb analysed the immunoSEQ multiplex PCR reads with MiXCR anew, one entry per CDR3 protein. The data hold 150,000 to 200,000 distinct CDR3 sequences, with around 94% observed a single time. The source is a human donor in good health. The chain couples TRBV3-1 to TRBJ2-1; 8 nucleotides align to TRBD2. Material for sequencing was CD4+ T cells from PBMCs. This chain's CDR3 is CASSPGGDSHKQFF. CDR3 sequence (DNA): TGTGCCAGCAGTCCCGGGGGGGACTCTCATAAGCAGTTCTTC.